The 9 T cell receptor beta chains reported below all come from one sample, sequenced in a study of spatial heterogeneity in lung cancer. Study results and limitations: Tumor mutation count correlated with how many alpha and beta TCRs expanded intratumorally.

TCRdb re-called the 5' RACE reads through MiXCR, storing one row per CDR3 protein. The sample yields some 100,000 distinct CDR3 sequences, about 4.6% seen once. The antigens these receptors bind are not known. Time point noted: sample taken at primary tumor resection. This sample comprised lung tumor tissue, obtained at surgery. The receptors here all came from a male donor with early-stage non-small cell lung cancer.

In this sample, this clonotype turned up many times. This sequence joins TRBV7-2 and TRBJ1-2; unclear D gene. CDR3 size: 15 residues. Germline CDR1 and CDR2: SGHTA and FQGNSA. Trimming cost V 2 bases and J 7 bases, with 17 bases left between them. The CDR3 loop is CASSLYRTGLPGYTF. The CDR3 DNA follows: TGTGCCAGCAGCTTATATCGGACCGGCCTCCCTGGCTACACCTTC.

This clonotype was observed a handful of times. The V call is TRBV4-1, the J call TRBJ2-7; D is perhaps TRBD2 (6 bases). The CDR3 spans 18 residues. CDR1 and CDR2 from the germline V gene are MGHRA and YSYEKL. V was cut by 4 bases and J by 1 base, with 23 bases left in between. CDR3 bases: TGCGCCAGCAGCCGCAGGTTATCAGGCGGGGACCGATCCTACGAGCAGTACTTC. It specifies CASSRRLSGGDRSYEQYF.

This CDR3 reads CASSFDRNQETQYF. The CDR3 DNA reads as TGTGCCAGCAGCTTTGACAGGAACCAAGAGACCCAGTACTTC. This sequence joins TRBV5-5 and TRBJ2-5; D might be TRBD1 (6 bases). There are 14 residues in the CDR3. V lost 2 bases to trimming and J lost 0 bases, with 8 bases between them. Germline V gives CDR1 SGHKS, CDR2 YYEKEE (reference sequence).

This chain connects TRBV5-5 to TRBJ2-7; 7 bases align to TRBD1. Germline CDR1 is SGHKS and CDR2 is YYEKEE (reference sequence). This CDR3 region has 15 residues. With 4 bases clipped from V and 0 bases from J, the junction kept 7 bases outside the gene matches. The CDR3 sequence is CASSTGQVRSYEQYF. The CDR3 DNA is TGTGCCAGCAGCACAGGACAGGTTCGCTCCTACGAGCAGTACTTC.

This clonotype has ten or more counts. CDR3 loop: CASSLGLVPSRDYF. In nucleotides, the CDR3 is TGTGCCAGCAGTTTGGGACTAGTGCCCTCCAGGGATTATTTT. This sequence joins TRBV28 and TRBJ2-3, with 8 bases identical to TRBD2. Germline CDR1 is MDHEN and CDR2 is SYDVKM. The CDR3 has 14 residues. The V and J ends lost 3 bases and 15 bases, in that order; junction bases with no gene match: 14.

This clonotype occurred many times. The V and J genes are TRBV27 and TRBJ1-2, with D possibly TRBD1 on 6 matching bases. With 3 bases removed from V and 4 bases from J, the gap between germline ends came to 15 bases. Germline CDR1 reads MNHEY; CDR2 reads SMNVEV (reference sequence). The CDR3 totals 15 residues. The CDR3 nucleotides read TGTGCCAGCAGTTTCCTAGGACAGAACGTCTATGGCTACACCTTC. Its translation is CASSFLGQNVYGYTF.

The rearrangement links TRBV5-6 to TRBJ1-5; no clear D gene. CDR3 length: 16 amino acids. V gave up 1 base and J gave up 0 bases, with 11 bases separating them. Germline V gives CDR1 SGHDT, CDR2 YYEEEE. CDR3 sequence (DNA): TGTGCCAGCAGCTTGACCGTGGCATATAGCAATCAGCCCCAGCATTTT. Translated: CASSLTVAYSNQPQHF.

There are a few counts of this clonotype. The gene calls are TRBV5-1 and TRBJ2-5, with 7 nucleotides matching TRBD2. The CDR3 loop spans 15 amino acids. Germline V gene lookup returns CDR1 SGHRS and CDR2 YFSETQ. Trimming removed 1 base from V and 5 bases from J; junction bases left unmatched: 8. CDR3 nucleotide sequence: TGCGCCAGCAGCTTGTTCGCGGGAGAGATCGAGACCCAGTACTTC. This sequence encodes CASSLFAGEIETQYF.

There are many counts of this clonotype. The CDR3 DNA reads as TGTGCCACCCGGGACAGGGGCACAGATACGCAGTATTTT. It yields the protein CATRDRGTDTQYF. The chain employs TRBV24-1 and TRBJ2-3; 9 nucleotides agree with TRBD1. The CDR3 is made up of 13 amino acids. V lost 9 bases and J lost 1; bases outside the gene matches: 1. CDR1 and CDR2 (germline): KGHDR, SFDVKD.